The 12 T cell receptor beta chains below all came from one sample that was sequenced in a study of OX40 agonist ivuxolimab in advanced cancers. The method behind the library was the immunoSEQ multiplex PCR assay. Drawn from immuneACCESS, this table holds only the in-frame rearrangements with V and J called that TCRdb kept. Clones are partly lost; checked studies trace under half to an unresolved V gene and leave the rest unexplained. A total of roughly 64,000 clones appear in this sample, 87% of them only once. Of the sample, roughly 0.77% is held by the ten largest clones. Sequenced material: CD4+ or CD8+ T cells sorted from blood, taken in a trial of the OX40 agonist ivuxolimab. These receptors were collected from an adult with an advanced solid tumor such as melanoma, head and neck, liver or kidney cancer.

J is TRBJ2-7 and V is TRBV6-6, with D possibly TRBD2 on 6 matching bases. CDR1 and CDR2 (germline): MNHNY, SVGAGI (reference sequence). The CDR3 is 13 amino acids. Trimming removed 7 bases at V and 3 bases at J, with 13 bases between. DNA for the CDR3: TGTGCCAGCATATCGGGAGACGGCTACGAGCAGTACTTC. Translation gives CASISGDGYEQYF.

This chain connects TRBV5-4 to TRBJ2-7, with 10 bases lining up with TRBD2. Germline CDR1 is SGHNT and CDR2 is YYREEE (reference sequence). The CDR3 has 15 residues. V lost 1 base to trimming and J lost 2 bases; unmatched junction nucleotides: 3. The CDR3 DNA is TGTGCCAGCAGCTTGAAGCTAGCGGGAGCCTACGAGCAGTACTTC. It specifies CASSLKLAGAYEQYF.

V gene TRBV5-8 combines with J gene TRBJ2-6, with D perhaps matching TRBD1 (6 bases). The germline V gene encodes CDR1 SGHTS and CDR2 YDEGEE. The CDR3 runs to 15 residues. Trimming cost V 3 bases and J 2 bases, with 9 bases left between them. The CDR3: CASSSRTAGANVLTF. Here the CDR3 DNA reads TGTGCCAGCAGCTCCCGGACAGCTGGGGCCAACGTCCTGACTTTC.

As DNA, the CDR3 is TGTGCCAGCCGGGGGGCGCCTGGGCGGGGGGGCTCCTACAATGAGCAGTTCTTC. Translation gives CASRGAPGRGGSYNEQFF. The chain couples TRBV27 to TRBJ2-1; 9 bases are shared with TRBD2. V was pared by 8 bases and J by 0 bases, with 14 bases of the junction left unmatched. The CDR3 has 18 residues. CDR1 is MNHEY, CDR2 SMNVEV, per germline (reference sequence).

The genes are TRBV2 and TRBJ2-2; 8 nucleotides align to TRBD2. V was clipped by 2 bases and J by 4 bases; unmatched bases: 9. CDR1 is SNHLY and CDR2 is FYNNEI in the germline V gene. This CDR3 contains 17 residues. The CDR3 DNA reads TGTGCCAGCAGTGAAAACGGGGGGGCTCGAAGCACCGGGGAGCTGTTTTTT. Translation gives CASSENGGARSTGELFF.

The V gene is TRBV18, the J gene TRBJ2-7; 9 nucleotides match TRBD1. The CDR3 length is 19 residues. Trimming cost V 1 base and J 0 bases; bases outside gene matches: 13. CDR1 KGHSH and CDR2 LQKENI come from the germline V gene. CDR3 in amino acids: CASSPLKRTGATGSYEQYF. The CDR3 region has the DNA TGTGCCAGCTCACCACTAAAAAGGACAGGGGCGACCGGCTCCTACGAGCAGTACTTC. Together with reference TRBV18 and TRBJ2-7, the CDR3 gives the full variable domain: NAGVMQNPRHLVRRRGQEARLRCSPMKGHSHVYWYRQLPEEGLKFMVYLQKENIIDESGMPKERFSAEFPKEGPSILRIQQVVRGDSAAYFCASSPLKRTGATGSYEQYFGPGTRLTVT.

The chain carries TRBV19 and TRBJ2-7; D is undetermined. The V gene's germline CDR1 is LNHDA and CDR2 SQIVND (reference sequence). Trimming took off 6 bases at V and 6 bases at J, with 9 bases between the two ends. The CDR3 is 11 residues long. The CDR3 loop reads CASRFMGEQYF. The CDR3 region has the DNA TGTGCCAGTAGGTTTATGGGCGAGCAGTACTTC.

V gene TRBV20-1 combines with J gene TRBJ1-1; possible D gene TRBD1, 6 bases. Germline V CDR1 and CDR2: DFQATT, SNEGSKA (reference sequence). The CDR3 totals 11 residues. The CDR3 region is CVGQKNTEAFF. CDR3 in DNA: TGCGTCGGACAGAAGAACACTGAAGCTTTCTTT.

This sequence joins TRBV19 and TRBJ1-1; D may be TRBD1 (6 bases). CDR1 and CDR2 (germline): LNHDA, SQIVND (reference sequence). This CDR3 has 12 residues. Deletions cut 6 bases from V and 8 bases from J, with 13 bases between. CDR3 loop: CASRTLGGEAFF. CDR3 nucleotides: TGTGCCAGTAGGACCCTAGGGGGAGAAGCTTTCTTT.

This chain connects TRBV19 to TRBJ1-1, with D perhaps TRBD1 (5 bases). Trimming cost V 6 bases and J 0 bases, with 17 bases left between them. This CDR3 has 16 amino acids. From germline, CDR1 is LNHDA and CDR2 SQIVND (reference sequence). This CDR3 is CASRPGRWNLNTEAFF. CDR3 DNA: TGTGCCAGTAGACCGGGACGGTGGAACTTGAACACTGAAGCTTTCTTT.

J is TRBJ2-7 and V is TRBV21-1; the D call in the table, TRBD1, was not verified against the DNA. TRBV21-1 is deemed a pseudogene. The CDR3 has 18 amino acids. The DNA for the CDR3 is TGTGCCAGCAGCAGATCTGACAGGGCTCCGCTTAGCTCCTACGAGCAGTACTTC. Its translation is CASSRSDRAPLSSYEQYF.

The rearrangement uses TRBV7-3 and TRBJ2-1; 7 bases fit TRBD2. V was pared by 5 bases and J by 6 bases, with 7 bases of the junction left unmatched. The CDR3 sequence is 14 residues long. CDR1 and CDR2 from the germline V gene are SGHTA and FQGTGA. The CDR3 nucleotides read TGTGCCAGCAGCCCCGGGGGGTGGAGCAATGAGCAGTTCTTC. Its protein product is CASSPGGWSNEQFF.